Below, one T cell receptor (beta chain) is given with its context. Its specificity is not known. The junction had 9 bases not matched to a gene; V was cut back by 3 bases and J by 9 bases. The CDR3 totals 13 residues. Germline loops: CDR1 DFQATT, CDR2 SNEGSKA (reference sequence). Data came from immunoSEQ multiplex PCR; TCRdb stores just in-frame clones and leaves some out. The sample lists roughly 130,000 clones; around 90% were seen once. The sample belongs to a study of T cell responses to AZD1222 COVID-19 vaccine. Study outcomes and limitations: Spike-specific TCR breadth and depth were elevated following two AZD1222 doses.

V gene TRBV20-1 combines with J gene TRBJ1-2, with 8 bases fitting TRBD1. Here the sequenced sample was peripheral blood, taken on day 0 of AZD1222 vaccination. The sequence was collected from an adult in good health. CDR3 nucleotide sequence: TGCAGTGCTAGTAGCCAGGGGGCGAGTAGCTACACCTTC. Translated: CSASSQGASSYTF.